Following are 20 T cell receptor beta chains from one sample sequenced in a study of beta chain features in type 1 diabetes. Isolated RNA was reverse transcribed in full, so expressed TCRB transcripts were sequenced. The data were produced by immunoSEQ multiplex PCR, yet TCRdb's version contains in-frame clones alone and is incomplete. This sample has approximately 150,000 clones; about 10% occur once, and the top ten carry less than 1.5%. Sample: naive CD4+ T cells from blood. The origin of the receptors is a man between 18 and 35 years old in good health.

This chain links TRBV11-3 with TRBJ2-2; TRBD1 is a possible D gene (6 bases). The germline gives CDR1 SGHNT, CDR2 YENEEA. CDR3 length: 15 amino acids. V dropped 5 bases and J dropped 3 bases, with 13 bases sitting between them. CDR3 in amino acids: CASSGRTAHTGELFF. The CDR3 DNA follows: TGTGCCAGCAGCGGCCGGACAGCTCACACCGGGGAGCTGTTTTTT.

The CDR3: CASSTGYRTNFF. The CDR3 DNA is TGTGCCAGCAGTACAGGGTACCGGACAAATTTCTTT. This chain uses TRBV2 with TRBJ1-1; possible D gene TRBD1, 6 bases. The germline CDR1 and CDR2 sequences are SNHLY and FYNNEI. V gave up 5 bases and J gave up 13 bases, with 17 bases separating them. This CDR3 spans 12 amino acids.

This clone was picked up a small number of times. V and J are TRBV28 and TRBJ1-2; 9 nucleotides agree with TRBD1. Germline CDR1 is MDHEN and CDR2 is SYDVKM. The CDR3 length is 14 residues. With V trimmed by 6 bases and J by 7 bases, 9 bases remained unmatched. The CDR3 DNA sequence: TGTGCCAGCAGAGACCCGGGACAGGGCGGTGGCTACACCTTC. It is translated as CASRDPGQGGGYTF.

The chain has TRBV4-3 and TRBJ1-5, with D possibly TRBD1 on 5 matching bases. The CDR3 sequence is 16 residues long. The V end was cut by 0 bases, the J end by 2 bases, with 11 bases between. The germline gives CDR1 LGHNA, CDR2 YSLEER. In DNA, the CDR3 is TGCGCCAGCAGCCAAGAATGGGGCAGAGGCAATCAGCCCCAGCATTTT. This gives the protein CASSQEWGRGNQPQHF.

This clone was seen a handful of times. The chain recombines TRBV7-3 with TRBJ1-2; 9 bases agree with TRBD1. Trimming cost V 11 bases and J 0 bases; bases outside gene matches: 10. Looked up from germline, CDR1 is SGHTA and CDR2 is FQGTGA. The CDR3 length is 15 residues. In nucleotides, the CDR3 is TGTGCCGGGCGAGGGGACAGGGTAACTAACTATGGCTACACCTTC. Amino acids: CAGRGDRVTNYGYTF.

The chain uses TRBV2 and TRBJ2-7; 7 bases map to TRBD1. This CDR3 spans 14 amino acids. V shed 7 bases, J shed 0 bases, and the junction held 6 bases outside the gene matches. CDR1 and CDR2 (germline): SNHLY, FYNNEI. Here the CDR3 DNA reads TGTGCCAGCATCCCGAGACAGGGCTCCTACGAGCAGTACTTC. Amino acids: CASIPRQGSYEQYF.

This clone showed up just a few times. The gene calls are TRBV28 and TRBJ1-2; D unclear. V was pared by 6 bases and J by 3 bases, with 17 bases between. Germline V CDR1 and CDR2: MDHEN, SYDVKM. The CDR3 extends over 15 amino acids. CDR3: CASRTRVLGDYGYTF. CDR3 nucleotide sequence: TGTGCCAGCAGGACCCGGGTCCTAGGTGACTATGGCTACACCTTC.

The chain combines TRBV30 with TRBJ1-5; tentatively, D is TRBD1 (5 bases). This CDR3 spans 15 amino acids. Germline loops: CDR1 GTSNPN, CDR2 SVGIG (reference sequence). Trimming pared 3 bases from V and 5 bases from J, leaving 17 bases between. Here the CDR3 reads CAWSPGAWNDQPQHF. In DNA, the CDR3 is TGTGCCTGGAGCCCTGGGGCCTGGAACGATCAGCCCCAGCATTTT.

This clone turned up a few times. The rearrangement joins TRBV7-9 to TRBJ1-1, with 10 positions matching TRBD1. V was pared by 2 bases and J by 4 bases, with 1 base of the junction left unmatched. Germline V gene data show CDR1 as SEHNR and CDR2 as FQNEAQ (reference sequence). CDR3 length: 14 residues. The CDR3 DNA reads TGTGCCAGCAGCTTATGGACAGGGGGCACTGAAGCTTTCTTT. Translating gives CASSLWTGGTEAFF.

In its sample, this clone was seen a few times. This chain connects TRBV9 to TRBJ2-7, with TRBD1 matching over 10 bases. CDR1 is SGDLS, CDR2 YYNGEE, per germline. V dropped 0 bases and J dropped 3; count of bases not matched to a gene: 3. This CDR3 is 15 amino acids long. The CDR3 DNA sequence: TGTGCCAGCAGCGTAGGGGGACAGGGGCACTACGAGCAGTACTTC. Its protein is CASSVGGQGHYEQYF.

The chain joins TRBV9 to TRBJ2-5; a weak D match, TRBD2 (6 bases). The CDR3 covers 14 residues. V was trimmed by 0 bases and J by 5 bases, leaving 11 bases between them. Germline V gene lookup returns CDR1 SGDLS and CDR2 YYNGEE. In nucleotides, the CDR3 is TGTGCCAGCAGCGTAGGACTAGAGGCTGAGACCCAGTACTTC. Protein sequence: CASSVGLEAETQYF.

The gene calls are TRBV28 and TRBJ1-5, with D possibly matching TRBD1 (5 bases). V was cut by 6 bases and J by 1 base, with 19 bases left in between. CDR3 length: 17 amino acids. Germline V lookup: CDR1 MDHEN, CDR2 SYDVKM. The CDR3 is CASSRPPQGLSNQPQHF. CDR3 coding DNA: TGTGCCAGCAGCCGCCCACCCCAGGGATTAAGCAATCAGCCCCAGCATTTT.

This clone occurred a few times. CDR3 sequence reads: CASSPPGLAVDTQYF. The CDR3 DNA follows: TGTGCCAGCAGCCCCCCGGGACTAGCAGTAGATACGCAGTATTTT. The gene calls are TRBV9 and TRBJ2-3, with 9 bases matching TRBD2. Trimming took 4 bases from V and 5 from J; bases not matched to a gene: 8. The CDR3 sequence is 15 residues long. Germline V CDR1 and CDR2: SGDLS, YYNGEE. The full variable domain, rest sourced from reference TRBV9 and TRBJ2-3, is DSGVTQTPKHLITATGQRVTLRCSPRSGDLSVYWYQQSLDQGLQFLIQYYNGEERAKGNILERFSAQQFPDLHSELNLSSLELGDSALYFCASSPPGLAVDTQYFGPGTRLTVL.

The sample holds many counts of this clone. The V gene is TRBV7-9, the J gene TRBJ2-4, with 9 bases identical to TRBD2. V shed 5 bases, J shed 5 bases, and the junction held 7 bases outside the gene matches. The CDR3 loop spans 15 amino acids. CDR1 and CDR2 (germline): SEHNR, FQNEAQ (reference sequence). CDR3 region: CASSLGTSSQNIQYF. The CDR3 bases are TGTGCCAGCAGCCTCGGGACTAGCAGCCAAAACATTCAGTACTTC. Complete variable domain (other parts from reference TRBV7-9 and TRBJ2-4): DTGVSQNPRHKITKRGQNVTFRCDPISEHNRLYWYRQTLGQGPEFLTYFQNEAQLEKSRLLSDRFSAERPKGSFSTLEIQRTEQGDSAMYLCASSLGTSSQNIQYFGAGTRLSVL.

This clone was detected only a few times. The V gene is TRBV7-2, the J gene TRBJ1-5, with D maybe TRBD1 (5 bases). Germline CDR1 SGHTA, CDR2 FQGNSA. This CDR3 has 17 amino acids. V lost 2 bases to trimming and J lost 2 bases, with 16 bases between them. CDR3 in amino acids: CASSLFGGGMGNQPQHF. CDR3 nucleotides: TGTGCCAGCAGCTTATTCGGGGGGGGAATGGGCAATCAGCCCCAGCATTTT.

This clone has only a few counts. CDR3 amino acids: CASSPSGGRTDTQYF. DNA of the CDR3: TGTGCCAGCAGCCCTAGCGGGGGACGCACAGATACGCAGTATTTT. This sequence joins TRBV11-3 and TRBJ2-3, with TRBD2 identical over 10 bases. The germline CDR1 and CDR2 sequences are SGHNT and YENEEA. With V trimmed by 5 bases and J by 1 base, 3 bases remained unmatched. The CDR3 has 15 residues.

In this sample, this clone turned up a few times. The chain couples TRBV13 to TRBJ2-3; 12 bases fit TRBD2. The trim removed 3 bases at V and 5 bases at J, leaving 6 bases unmatched. This CDR3 region has 16 residues. CDR1 and CDR2 (germline): PRHDT, FYEKMQ (reference sequence). The CDR3 nucleotides are TGTGCCAGCAGCTTTCTAGCGGGGGGGCCGGTAGATACGCAGTATTTT. Encoded protein: CASSFLAGGPVDTQYF.

CDR3 region: CASSFEEGETQYF. The DNA of the CDR3 is TGTGCCAGCAGCTTCGAGGAGGGGGAGACCCAGTACTTC. The chain joins TRBV11-2 to TRBJ2-5, with a tentative D call TRBD2 (6 bases). Germline V gene data show CDR1 as SGHAT and CDR2 as FQNNGV. The CDR3 covers 13 residues. V dropped 3 bases and J dropped 5 bases, with 10 bases sitting between them.

This chain joins TRBV7-6 and TRBJ2-2, with a tentative D call TRBD1 (5 bases). Trimming stripped 1 base from V and 1 base from J, with 10 bases between. This CDR3 is built from 16 residues. CDR1 and CDR2 (germline): SGHVS, FNYEAQ. CDR3 amino acids: CASSLVAGQNTGELFF. The DNA for the CDR3 is TGTGCCAGCAGCTTAGTAGCAGGACAGAACACCGGGGAGCTGTTTTTT.

This clone showed up just a few times. The chain couples TRBV4-3 to TRBJ2-5; TRBD2 agrees at 12 bases. CDR1 is LGHNA, CDR2 YSLEER, per germline. V was pared by 6 bases and J by 5 bases, with 7 bases of the junction left unmatched. This CDR3 has 15 residues. CDR3 nucleotides: TGCGCCAGCAGTGCTAGCGGGGGGGCCGGGGAGACCCAGTACTTC. Protein sequence: CASSASGGAGETQYF.